This TCR beta chain was sequenced for a study of blood T cells in healthy people across ages. Each sample yielded at least 6 million isolated PBMCs. A second PCR, run for about 7 to 11 cycles, used a sample-barcoded 5' primer plus a J-beta primer mix. TCRdb ran MiXCR on the 5' RACE reads and lists one entry per CDR3 protein. The table lists around 800,000 distinct CDR3 sequences, roughly 24% of them singletons. V dropped 2 bases and J dropped 7 bases, with 17 bases sitting between them. Germline CDR1 is SNHLY and CDR2 is FYNNEI. The CDR3 contains 16 residues. This clonotype was recorded a few times. These same data were also listed under a study on T cells of mothers and their children.

The chain is built from TRBV2 and TRBJ2-2; tentatively, D is TRBD2 (6 bases). This receptor was identified in a boy between 5 and 17 years old in good health. The specimen was blood. CDR3 DNA sequence: TGTGCCAGCAGTGAAACATCTAGCGACTTGGTCGGGGAGCTGTTTTTT. This codes for CASSETSSDLVGELFF.